A single sample gave rise to the 25 T cell receptor beta chains below, sequenced in a study of T cell changes during pregnancy in multiple sclerosis. This table comes from immunoSEQ multiplex PCR, and its TCRdb copy is limited to in-frame clones, with some not included. The repertoire has some 60,000 clones, 80% to 90% of them found once; the top ten carry 0.38%. The sample was CD4+ T cells from peripheral blood mononuclear cells, taken in the third trimester of pregnancy. The receptors stem from a female donor with multiple sclerosis, enrolled in a pregnancy study.

V gene TRBV19 combines with J gene TRBJ2-5, with 12 bases that match TRBD1. CDR3 length equals 15 residues. Germline CDR1 and CDR2: LNHDA and SQIVND (reference sequence). V lost 4 bases and J lost 4; bases outside the gene matches: 4. The CDR3 coding sequence is TGTGCCAGTAGTACCGGGACAGGGGGCGGAGAGACCCAGTACTTC. It yields the protein CASSTGTGGGETQYF.

This clone was detected a few times. CDR3 bases: TGCGCCAGCAGGAAGGGAGGGAGTAGCAATCAGCCCCAGCATTTT. Protein sequence: CASRKGGSSNQPQHF. The genes are TRBV5-1 and TRBJ1-5; D uncertain. Germline CDR1 SGHRS, CDR2 YFSETQ. V gave up 5 bases and J gave up 0 bases, with 12 bases separating them. The CDR3 runs to 15 residues.

This clone was recorded a few times. The chain uses TRBV5-1 and TRBJ1-3; tentative D call: TRBD1 (5 bases). Germline CDR1 reads SGHRS; CDR2 reads YFSETQ. The CDR3 totals 14 residues. V lost 5 bases and J lost 0, with 9 bases in between. The DNA of the CDR3 is TGCGCCAGCAGGGACATAGGCTCTGGAAACACCATATATTTT. This translates into CASRDIGSGNTIYF.

For the CDR3, the DNA is TGTGCCAGCAGAGCTAAAACAGGGTCCACCTACGAGCAGTACTTC. This translates into CASRAKTGSTYEQYF. The chain has TRBV2 and TRBJ2-7, with TRBD1 as a possible D gene (6 bases). Trimming stripped 6 bases from V and 2 bases from J, with 17 bases between. In germline, CDR1 is SNHLY, CDR2 FYNNEI. This CDR3 is built from 15 residues. The full variable domain, with the rest looked up from reference TRBV2 and TRBJ2-7, is EPEVTQTPSHQVTQMGQEVILRCVPISNHLYFYWYRQILGQKVEFLVSFYNNEISEKSEIFDDQFSVERPDGSNFTLKIRSTKLEDSAMYFCASRAKTGSTYEQYFGPGTRLTVT.

The chain links TRBV19 to TRBJ2-7; 10 nucleotides agree with TRBD1. The CDR3 sequence is 15 residues long. J lost 4 bases, V lost 6 bases, and 9 bases had no gene match. The germline gives CDR1 LNHDA, CDR2 SQIVND (reference sequence). The CDR3: CASRRPGQGYYEQYF. CDR3 DNA sequence: TGTGCCAGTAGGAGGCCGGGACAGGGGTATTACGAGCAGTACTTC.

This clone was picked up one time. V is TRBV2 and J is TRBJ1-4; D is uncertain. The CDR3 extends over 14 amino acids. Per the germline V gene, CDR1 is SNHLY and CDR2 is FYNNEI. Trimming removed 4 bases from V and 4 bases from J, with 10 bases in between. The CDR3 loop reads CASSVDGVNEKLFF. The CDR3 DNA is TGTGCCAGCAGTGTAGACGGAGTTAATGAAAAACTGTTTTTT.

The chain has TRBV5-1 and TRBJ2-3; perhaps TRBD2 as D (5 bases). From germline, CDR1 is SGHRS and CDR2 YFSETQ. The CDR3 has 11 amino acids. The V end was cut by 8 bases, the J end by 1 base, with 5 bases between. The DNA of the CDR3 is TGCGCCAGGGAGGGCACAGATACGCAGTATTTT. This translates into CAREGTDTQYF.

The chain is built from TRBV6-5 and TRBJ1-2; D perhaps matches TRBD1 (6 bases). There are 16 residues in the CDR3. Germline CDR1 and CDR2: MNHEY and SVGAGI. V lost 2 bases and J 6 bases, leaving 19 bases between the germline ends. Here the CDR3 reads CASSYRGAGSADGYTF. CDR3 nucleotide sequence: TGTGCCAGCAGTTACCGGGGGGCAGGGTCTGCGGATGGCTACACCTTC.

The chain joins TRBV5-1 to TRBJ1-2; 7 bases are a match to TRBD1. CDR1 and CDR2 from the germline V gene are SGHRS and YFSETQ. This CDR3 contains 15 residues. V gave up 4 bases and J gave up 2 bases; unmatched junction bases: 8. CDR3 amino acids: CASSTGDSQNYGYTF. DNA for the CDR3: TGCGCCAGCAGCACCGGGGACAGCCAAAACTATGGCTACACCTTC.

The V and J genes are TRBV4-2 and TRBJ2-7; TRBD2 matches at 14 bases. Trimming took 4 bases from V and 4 from J; bases not matched to a gene: 12. Per the germline V gene, CDR1 is LGHNA and CDR2 is YNFKEQ. The CDR3 is 18 residues long. CDR3 sequence: CASSPGLAGGKSTYEQYF. CDR3 bases: TGTGCCAGCAGCCCCGGACTAGCGGGAGGAAAATCGACATACGAGCAGTACTTC.

The J gene is TRBJ1-2, the V gene TRBV6-6, with 9 bases matching TRBD1. Germline CDR1 reads MNHNY; CDR2 reads SVGAGI (reference sequence). The CDR3 loop spans 15 amino acids. Unmatched junction bases numbered 7, after V lost 2 bases and J lost 6 bases. The CDR3 region is CASSYLMTGGHGYTF. In DNA, the CDR3 is TGTGCCAGCAGTTACCTTATGACAGGGGGACATGGCTACACCTTC.

The rearrangement links TRBV10-3 to TRBJ1-5, with D possibly being TRBD1 (5 bases). Deletions cut 5 bases from V and 2 bases from J, with 13 bases between. CDR3 length equals 15 residues. The germline gives CDR1 ENHRY, CDR2 SYGVKD. CDR3 nucleotides: TGTGCCATCAGTAAGGACACCGTCGGCAATCAGCCCCAGCATTTT. The encoded protein is CAISKDTVGNQPQHF.

V usage is TRBV18 and J usage is TRBJ1-2, with D perhaps matching TRBD1 (5 bases). Trimming left V 3 bases short and J 2 bases short, with 13 bases between. CDR1 and CDR2 from the germline V gene are KGHSH and LQKENI. The CDR3 is 15 residues long. Here the CDR3 reads CASSPSGYLNYGYTF. CDR3 DNA: TGTGCCAGCTCACCTTCAGGGTACCTAAACTATGGCTACACCTTC.

The rearrangement uses TRBV19 and TRBJ1-2; TRBD1 aligns across 11 bases. After removal of 4 bases from V and 6 bases from J, the junction contained 13 bases not matched to a gene. The CDR3 covers 17 residues. Germline lookup yields CDR1 LNHDA and CDR2 SQIVND (reference sequence). The CDR3 DNA reads TGTGCCAGTAGTAAGGACAGGGGGCAAACCCTCTCAAATGGCTACACCTTC. It specifies CASSKDRGQTLSNGYTF.

The chain is built from TRBV18 and TRBJ2-3; D not certain. V was cut by 8 bases and J by 0 bases, with 12 bases left in between. The CDR3 is 14 amino acids. The V gene's germline CDR1 is KGHSH and CDR2 LQKENI. This CDR3 is CASQGAQSTDTQYF. In DNA, the CDR3 is TGTGCCAGCCAAGGAGCGCAGAGCACAGATACGCAGTATTTT.

The chain employs TRBV2 and TRBJ2-1; 10 nucleotides align to TRBD2. V dropped 7 bases and J dropped 4; count of bases not matched to a gene: 7. The CDR3 consists of 15 residues. CDR1 is SNHLY and CDR2 is FYNNEI in the germline V gene. The CDR3 bases are TGTGCCAGCACCATCGGACTAGCGGATTACAATGAGCAGTTCTTC. Translation: CASTIGLADYNEQFF.

CDR3 loop: CASSERGNTGELFF. DNA for the CDR3: TGTGCCAGCAGCGAGCGGGGTAACACCGGGGAGCTGTTTTTT. The rearrangement joins TRBV9 to TRBJ2-2, with 7 bases that match TRBD2. The length of the CDR3 is 14 residues. Germline-derived CDR1 and CDR2 are SGDLS and YYNGEE. V lost 3 bases and J lost 2; bases outside the gene matches: 1.

V and J are TRBV5-4 and TRBJ1-2; 8 positions agree with TRBD1. The V segment lost 4 bases and the J segment 2 bases; nucleotides outside the gene matches: 10. The length of the CDR3 is 16 residues. Germline-derived CDR1 and CDR2 are SGHNT and YYREEE (reference sequence). The CDR3 is CASSHQGQAGNYGYTF. CDR3 nucleotides: TGTGCCAGCAGCCATCAGGGACAGGCAGGAAACTATGGCTACACCTTC.

V and J are TRBV15 and TRBJ1-2; TRBD1 agrees at 9 bases. This CDR3 has 14 amino acids. V shed 3 bases, J shed 2 bases, and the junction held 1 base outside the gene matches. Germline CDR1 reads LNHNV; CDR2 reads YYDKDF (reference sequence). The CDR3, as DNA: TGTGCCACCAGCAGTGACAGGGGGAACTATGGCTACACCTTC. This codes for CATSSDRGNYGYTF.

A few counts support this clone. This rearrangement joins TRBV5-1 to TRBJ1-5; perhaps TRBD1 as D (6 bases). CDR1 and CDR2 from the germline V gene are SGHRS and YFSETQ. The CDR3 is made up of 14 amino acids. V dropped 0 bases and J dropped 3 bases, with 7 bases sitting between them. Here the CDR3 reads CASSLAGVNQPQHF. The CDR3 DNA reads as TGCGCCAGCAGCTTGGCAGGGGTCAATCAGCCCCAGCATTTT.

Here the CDR3 DNA reads TGTGCCAGCAGCTTTCTAGTGGGGGAGCTGTTTTTT. It is translated as CASSFLVGELFF. The rearrangement links TRBV7-9 to TRBJ2-2; D is unclear. The CDR3 extends over 12 amino acids. Germline V gene sequence: CDR1 SEHNR, CDR2 FQNEAQ (reference sequence). V lost 3 bases, J lost 8 bases, and 7 bases lay in between.

The rearrangement links TRBV5-1 to TRBJ1-4, with unresolved D. The CDR3 consists of 16 residues. The V end was cut by 0 bases, the J end by 8 bases, with 17 bases between. CDR1 is SGHRS and CDR2 is YFSETQ in the germline V gene. CDR3 nucleotides: TGCGCCAGCAGCTTGGGGGTGACGCTGGGCGAAGAAAAACTGTTTTTT. It translates to CASSLGVTLGEEKLFF.

This CDR3 is CASSFDRANYGYTF. The CDR3 DNA reads as TGTGCCAGCAGCTTCGACAGGGCTAACTATGGCTACACCTTC. The J gene is TRBJ1-2, the V gene TRBV7-2, with 7 bases fitting TRBD1. V trimming: 3 bases; J trimming: 0 bases; junction bases outside the gene matches: 1. Germline lookup yields CDR1 SGHTA and CDR2 FQGNSA. The CDR3 covers 14 residues.

CDR3 residues: CASSLPGLTTDTQYF. CDR3 DNA: TGCGCCAGCAGTTTACCGGGACTAACGACAGATACGCAGTATTTT. The gene calls are TRBV10-1 and TRBJ2-3; 7 nucleotides agree with TRBD2. Germline-derived CDR1 and CDR2 are WNHNN and SYGVQD (reference sequence). V shed 5 bases and J 3 bases; nucleotides not matched to a gene: 8. The CDR3 sequence is 15 residues long.

The V gene is TRBV29-1, the J gene TRBJ1-2; 7 bases agree with TRBD1. V was clipped by 6 bases and J by 3 bases; unmatched bases: 4. Germline CDR1 reads SQVTM; CDR2 reads ANQGSEA. There are 12 residues in the CDR3. The CDR3 loop is CSVSGQHYGYTF. The CDR3 DNA reads TGCAGCGTCTCGGGACAGCACTATGGCTACACCTTC.